The 12 T cell receptor beta chains in this list originate from one sample, sequenced in a study of technical replicates of blood from several donors. Assay used: immunoSEQ multiplex PCR; TCRdb lists only in-frame clones, some missing. The sample includes approximately 16,000 clones, about 89% of them seen just once. Sequenced input: PBMCs. The receptors come from a human donor in good health.

V usage is TRBV27 and J usage is TRBJ1-5, with TRBD1 as a possible D gene (6 bases). Trimming pared 8 bases from V and 7 bases from J, leaving 21 bases between. CDR3 length: 15 amino acids. Germline CDR1 and CDR2: MNHEY and SMNVEV (reference sequence). The CDR3 region is CASEMWGGRGQPQHF. Here the CDR3 DNA reads TGTGCCAGCGAGATGTGGGGGGGGCGCGGCCAGCCCCAGCATTTT.

This clone was recorded a few times. The chain combines TRBV19 with TRBJ2-1; 13 bases are a match to TRBD2. This CDR3 spans 15 amino acids. CDR1 and CDR2 from the germline V gene are LNHDA and SQIVND (reference sequence). V was pared by 2 bases and J by 15 bases, with 10 bases of the junction left unmatched. The CDR3 sequence is CASSIREGLAGIRFF. As DNA, the CDR3 is TGTGCCAGTAGTATACGGGAGGGACTAGCGGGAATTCGGTTCTTC. Combining the CDR3 with reference TRBV19 and TRBJ2-1 gives the whole variable domain DGGITQSPKYLFRKEGQNVTLSCEQNLNHDAMYWYRQDPGQGLRLIYYSQIVNDFQKGDIAEGYSVSREKKESFPLTVTSAQKNPTAFYLCASSIREGLAGIRFFGPGTRLTVL.

Written as DNA, the CDR3 is TGCGCCAGCAGCCAAGCGGGAGCGTACAATGAGCAGTTCTTC. Translation gives CASSQAGAYNEQFF. The V gene is TRBV5-1, the J gene TRBJ2-1; 8 bases agree with TRBD2. The CDR3 runs to 14 residues. V lost 4 bases to trimming and J lost 4 bases; unmatched junction nucleotides: 4. CDR1 SGHRS and CDR2 YFSETQ come from the germline V gene. Full variable domain (remainder filled in from reference TRBV5-1 and TRBJ2-1): KAGVTQTPRYLIKTRGQQVTLSCSPISGHRSVSWYQQTPGQGLQFLFEYFSETQRNKGNFPGRFSGRQFSNSRSEMNVSTLELGDSALYLCASSQAGAYNEQFFGPGTRLTVL.

This clone came up a few times. V and J are TRBV7-8 and TRBJ2-3; TRBD2 aligns across 9 bases. V was clipped by 4 bases and J by 3 bases; unmatched bases: 5. From germline, CDR1 is SGHVS and CDR2 FQNEAQ. This CDR3 spans 15 amino acids. The CDR3 DNA reads as TGTGCCAGCAGCTGGCCGGGACTAGCTACAGATACGCAGTATTTT. It codes for CASSWPGLATDTQYF. Full variable domain (rest looked up from reference TRBV7-8 and TRBJ2-3): GAGVSQSPRYKVAKRGQDVALRCDPISGHVSLFWYQQALGQGPEFLTYFQNEAQLDKSGLPSDRFFAERPEGSVSTLKIQRTQQEDSAVYLCASSWPGLATDTQYFGPGTRLTVL.

The chain recombines TRBV5-6 with TRBJ1-2, with a possible D match to TRBD1 (6 bases). This CDR3 has 15 residues. Germline V lookup: CDR1 SGHDT, CDR2 YYEEEE. V lost 1 base and J lost 2, with 12 bases in between. The CDR3 sequence: CASSLIPGENYGYTF. In nucleotides, the CDR3 is TGTGCCAGCAGCTTGATCCCAGGGGAGAACTATGGCTACACCTTC.

The rearrangement links TRBV7-9 to TRBJ1-5, with D possibly being TRBD1 (5 bases). This CDR3 contains 16 residues. Between the trimmed V and J ends, which lost 1 base and 0 bases, there was a span of 10 bases. CDR1 is SEHNR, CDR2 FQNEAQ, per germline (reference sequence). CDR3 sequence: CASSLGGEFSNQPQHF. DNA of the CDR3: TGTGCCAGCAGCTTAGGGGGGGAGTTTAGCAATCAGCCCCAGCATTTT.

The genes are TRBV10-3 and TRBJ2-1; 9 positions agree with TRBD2. Trimming cost V 5 bases and J 4 bases; bases outside gene matches: 9. This CDR3 comprises 16 residues. Germline assignment: CDR1 ENHRY and CDR2 SYGVKD. The CDR3 DNA reads TGTGCCATCAGTACCACCATAGCGGGAGATTACAATGAGCAGTTCTTC. Translation: CAISTTIAGDYNEQFF.

The genes are TRBV27 and TRBJ2-7, with 9 bases matching TRBD2. This CDR3 is built from 14 residues. CDR1 MNHEY and CDR2 SMNVEV come from the germline V gene (reference sequence). Trimming removed 5 bases from V and 3 bases from J; junction bases left unmatched: 5. CDR3 sequence reads: CASSIAGEGYEQYF. The DNA of the CDR3 is TGTGCCAGCAGTATAGCGGGAGAAGGCTACGAGCAGTACTTC.

The J gene is TRBJ2-7, the V gene TRBV5-1; 9 bases align to TRBD1. Trimming took 5 bases from V and 6 from J; bases not matched to a gene: 12. Germline CDR1 SGHRS, CDR2 YFSETQ. This CDR3 is built from 15 residues. This CDR3 is CASSPDLQGATEQYF. The CDR3 bases are TGCGCCAGCAGTCCAGACCTACAGGGGGCGACCGAGCAGTACTTC.

The genes are TRBV7-8 and TRBJ2-1, with TRBD1 matching over 7 bases. Unmatched junction bases numbered 10, after V lost 0 bases and J lost 5 bases. This CDR3 region has 17 residues. CDR1 is SGHVS, CDR2 FQNEAQ, per germline. DNA of the CDR3: TGTGCCAGCAGCTTAGCTCGCTACCGGGACAGAAACAATGAGCAGTTCTTC. It encodes CASSLARYRDRNNEQFF.

The chain employs TRBV27 and TRBJ2-3; 12 positions match TRBD2. Germline V lookup: CDR1 MNHEY, CDR2 SMNVEV (reference sequence). V gave up 2 bases and J gave up 1 base; unmatched junction bases: 1. The CDR3 length is 16 residues. CDR3 nucleotide sequence: TGTGCCAGCAGTTTAGCTAGCGGGAGGGGCACAGATACGCAGTATTTT. Its protein product is CASSLASGRGTDTQYF.

This chain joins TRBV29-1 and TRBJ1-1, with D perhaps TRBD1 (6 bases). The CDR3 extends over 16 amino acids. V lost 7 bases and J 9 bases, leaving 30 bases between the germline ends. The germline CDR1 and CDR2 sequences are SQVTM and ANQGSEA. The CDR3, as DNA: TGCAGCGCCGACGGGGAGGGGGGCGCAGGGAGAGAACAAGCTTTCTTT. Translation gives CSADGEGGAGREQAFF. Full variable domain (rest looked up from reference TRBV29-1 and TRBJ1-1): SAVISQKPSRDICQRGTSLTIQCQVDSQVTMMFWYRQQPGQSLTLIATANQGSEATYESGFVIDKFPISRPNLTFSTLTVSNMSPEDSSIYLCSADGEGGAGREQAFFGQGTRLTVV.